The clone carrying this TCR beta chain appeared a few times. The target antigen is unknown. Receiving focal radiation plus CTLA-4 blockade with ipilimumab were patients who had chemo-refractory metastatic non-small-cell lung cancer. The sample is drawn from a study of radiotherapy plus CTLA-4 blockade in lung cancer. Whole-study results and caveats: Radiotherapy with ipilimumab was followed by blood expansion of tumor-derived clones. Strongest reported response predictors: early blood clone changes and post-radiation interferon-beta.

Germline CDR1 is SGHNT and CDR2 is YYREEE (reference sequence). CDR3 length: 17 amino acids. Trimming cost V 2 bases and J 3 bases, with 21 bases left between them. Data came from immunoSEQ multiplex PCR; TCRdb stores just in-frame clones and leaves some out. The table has about 73,000 clones, roughly 87% seen once. The chain carries TRBV5-4 and TRBJ2-7; D possibly matches TRBD1 or TRBD2 (6 bases each). Sequenced here: peripheral blood, sampled from a patient treated with radiotherapy plus ipilimumab. This TCR came from a human donor with non-small cell lung cancer that progressed on radiotherapy plus ipilimumab. DNA of the CDR3: TGTGCCAGCAGCTTAGAGGGGGGTTTGGGCGGGTACTACGAGCAGTACTTC. Translation gives CASSLEGGLGGYYEQYF.